Given below is one TCR beta chain in context. The antigen remains undetermined. The method was immunoSEQ multiplex PCR; TCRdb's version includes in-frame clones alone and lacks a portion of them. The sample shows 2 million to 2.5 million clones, just over 90% of them seen only once. CDR3 length equals 18 residues. The V and J ends lost 6 bases and 3 bases respectively, with 24 bases between them. Germline CDR1 and CDR2: ENHRY and SYGVKD. This specimen comes from a study of shared clonotypes between healthy human individuals. Broader study findings: The naive CD4 repertoires of a handful of donors were compared, and approximately 5% of clonotypes were shared. All-four-donor shared clonotypes had higher generation probabilities than non-shared clonotypes did. Clonotype sharing levels among donors were expected to vary with sequencing depth.

The source is a man aged 18 to 30 in good health. Some clones in this sample may be carry-over from other donors' samples. Sequencing was carried out using naive CD4+ T cells from PBMCs. Specified subset: CD45RA+ positively selected. This rearrangement joins TRBV10-3 to TRBJ2-1; the D gene is possibly TRBD1 (7 bases). The CDR3 DNA reads as TGTGCCATCAGCTACAGGGGAGGCGAATTAACAAGCTACAATGAGCAGTTCTTC. This encodes CAISYRGGELTSYNEQFF.